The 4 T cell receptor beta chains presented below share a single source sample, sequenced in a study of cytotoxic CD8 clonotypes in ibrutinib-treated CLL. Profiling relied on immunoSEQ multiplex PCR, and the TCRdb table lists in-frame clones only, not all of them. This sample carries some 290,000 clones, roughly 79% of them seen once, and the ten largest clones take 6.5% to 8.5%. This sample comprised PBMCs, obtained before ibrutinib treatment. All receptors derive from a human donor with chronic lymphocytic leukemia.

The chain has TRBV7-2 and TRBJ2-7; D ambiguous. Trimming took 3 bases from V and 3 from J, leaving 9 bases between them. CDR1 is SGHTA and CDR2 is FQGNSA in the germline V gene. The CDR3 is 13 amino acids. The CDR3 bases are TGTGCCAGCAGCTTGGTAGCTAACTACGAGCAGTACTTC. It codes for CASSLVANYEQYF. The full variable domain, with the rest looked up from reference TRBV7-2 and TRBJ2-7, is GAGVSQSPSNKVTEKGKDVELRCDPISGHTALYWYRQSLGQGLEFLIYFQGNSAPDKSGLPSDRFSAERTGGSVSTLTIQRTQQEDSAVYLCASSLVANYEQYFGPGTRLTVT.

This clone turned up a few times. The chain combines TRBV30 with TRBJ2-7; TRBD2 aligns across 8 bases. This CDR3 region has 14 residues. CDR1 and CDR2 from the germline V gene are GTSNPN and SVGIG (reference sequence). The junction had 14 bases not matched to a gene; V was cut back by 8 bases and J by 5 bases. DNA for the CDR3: TGTGCCGAGATGGGGGCGGGAGGTGGACACGAGCAGTACTTC. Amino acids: CAEMGAGGGHEQYF.

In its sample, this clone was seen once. CDR3 sequence: CATSRGAGETQYF. For the CDR3, the DNA is TGTGCCACCAGCAGAGGGGCCGGTGAGACCCAGTACTTC. The chain employs TRBV15 and TRBJ2-5; D is ambiguous. Germline V gene lookup returns CDR1 LNHNV and CDR2 YYDKDF (reference sequence). The CDR3 runs 13 residues. Trimming shortened V by 1 base and J by 5 bases, and 8 bases separated the two germline ends.

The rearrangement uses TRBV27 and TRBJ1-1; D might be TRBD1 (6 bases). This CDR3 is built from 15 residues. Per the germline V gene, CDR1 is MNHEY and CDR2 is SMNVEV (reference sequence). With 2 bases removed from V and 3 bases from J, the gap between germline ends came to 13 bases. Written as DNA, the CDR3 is TGTGCCAGCAGTTTAAGAGGGGGTGGGTACACTGAAGCTTTCTTT. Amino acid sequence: CASSLRGGGYTEAFF.